Below, 19 T cell receptor beta chains from the same sample are listed, as sequenced in a study of PD-1 blockade in classical Hodgkin lymphoma. Every patient had relapsed following autologous stem cell transplantation, and cohorts differed in brentuximab vedotin exposure. TCRdb's copy holds only in-frame clones and misses some; the assay was immunoSEQ multiplex PCR. The top ten clones hold approximately 20% of a sample with about 41,000 clones, roughly 80% of them seen once. The sample consisted of peripheral blood mononuclear cells (PBMCs), taken at baseline. Source of these receptors: a human donor with classical Hodgkin lymphoma.

The chain combines TRBV5-6 with TRBJ2-7; TRBD2 agrees at 10 bases. The CDR3 length is 15 residues. The V gene's germline CDR1 is SGHDT and CDR2 YYEEEE. V gave up 0 bases and J gave up 5 bases; unmatched junction bases: 5. This CDR3 reads CASSLGRLAGDEQYF. The CDR3 DNA sequence: TGTGCCAGCAGCTTGGGCCGGCTAGCGGGAGACGAGCAGTACTTC. Using reference TRBV5-6 and TRBJ2-7 for the parts outside the CDR3, the full variable domain is DAGVTQSPTHLIKTRGQQVTLRCSPKSGHDTVSWYQQALGQGPQFIFQYYEEEERQRGNFPDRFSGHQFPNYSSELNVNALLLGDSALYLCASSLGRLAGDEQYFGPGTRLTVT.

About this clone: Distinct nucleotide sequences in the sample also encode this CDR3. The chain couples TRBV6-5 to TRBJ1-5, with 8 bases matching TRBD1. The CDR3 has 16 residues. The J segment lost 4 bases and the V segment lost 4 bases, leaving 9 bases of the junction unmatched. Germline V gene lookup returns CDR1 MNHEY and CDR2 SVGAGI. The CDR3 region has the DNA TGTGCCAGCAGTTCAGGACAGGGAGGTGGGAATCAGCCCCAGCATTTT. It translates to CASSSGQGGGNQPQHF.

J is TRBJ2-5 and V is TRBV20-1; no clear D. Trimming cost V 1 base and J 5 bases, with 5 bases left between them. Germline V gene lookup returns CDR1 DFQATT and CDR2 SNEGSKA (reference sequence). This CDR3 has 11 residues. CDR3 bases: TGCAGTGCTAGAGGTGGGGAGACCCAGTACTTC. Protein sequence: CSARGGETQYF.

The V and J genes are TRBV5-4 and TRBJ2-2, with 9 positions matching TRBD1. Germline V gives CDR1 SGHNT, CDR2 YYREEE (reference sequence). This CDR3 comprises 16 residues. V lost 2 bases, J lost 6 bases, and 8 bases stayed unmatched. The CDR3 spells CASSLNRQGGAGELFF. DNA for the CDR3: TGTGCCAGCAGCTTAAACCGACAGGGGGGAGCCGGGGAGCTGTTTTTT.

The chain carries TRBV4-2 and TRBJ2-3; 11 bases agree with TRBD2. CDR1 and CDR2 (germline): LGHNA, YNFKEQ. The CDR3 is 16 residues long. V dropped 0 bases and J dropped 9; count of bases not matched to a gene: 8. DNA for the CDR3: TGTGCCAGCAGCCAAGATGGGCTAGCGGGGGGCAGAACGCAGTATTTT. It encodes CASSQDGLAGGRTQYF.

V and J are TRBV15 and TRBJ2-2, with 14 bases lining up with TRBD2. The CDR3 covers 16 residues. Per germline, CDR1 LNHNV and CDR2 YYDKDF (reference sequence). The J segment lost 6 bases and the V segment lost 5 bases, leaving 5 bases of the junction unmatched. CDR3 in amino acids: CATSLGLAGGSGELFF. The CDR3 bases are TGTGCCACCAGCCTCGGACTAGCGGGAGGCTCCGGGGAGCTGTTTTTT.

The rearrangement links TRBV29-1 to TRBJ1-1; tentatively, D is TRBD1 (5 bases). The CDR3 extends over 14 amino acids. The germline V gene encodes CDR1 SQVTM and CDR2 ANQGSEA. V lost 0 bases to trimming and J lost 5 bases, with 13 bases between them. The CDR3 loop reads CSVEDQGRRTEAFF. DNA of the CDR3: TGCAGCGTTGAAGACCAGGGTAGAAGAACTGAAGCTTTCTTT.

This clone was recorded a few times. The rearrangement joins TRBV28 to TRBJ2-7, with 9 bases that match TRBD1. There are 15 residues in the CDR3. The germline V gene encodes CDR1 MDHEN and CDR2 SYDVKM. V shed 6 bases and J 7 bases; nucleotides not matched to a gene: 13. CDR3 nucleotide sequence: TGTGCCAGCAGCCGCGGTGGGACAGGGATTGGAGAGCAGTACTTC. Its protein is CASSRGGTGIGEQYF.

This clone was recorded a few times. The CDR3 region has the DNA TGTGCCAGCAGCTTAAGGCACCCCAATGAGCAGTTCTTC. It is translated as CASSLRHPNEQFF. J is TRBJ2-1 and V is TRBV7-3, with D unresolved. This CDR3 has 13 amino acids. Trimming left V 1 base short and J 6 bases short, with 7 bases between. CDR1 is SGHTA and CDR2 is FQGTGA in the germline V gene.

V gene TRBV30 combines with J gene TRBJ2-1; TRBD1 is a possible D gene (6 bases). This CDR3 spans 18 amino acids. CDR1 is GTSNPN, CDR2 SVGIG, per germline (reference sequence). The V end was cut by 4 bases, the J end by 2 bases, with 24 bases between. CDR3 nucleotide sequence: TGTGCCTGGATAGGCCCTCGTGTAGGGGGAAGGGCCTACAATGAGCAGTTCTTC. Amino acids: CAWIGPRVGGRAYNEQFF.

This chain connects TRBV4-1 to TRBJ1-2; tentatively, D is TRBD1 (6 bases). This CDR3 region has 16 residues. CDR1 is MGHRA, CDR2 YSYEKL, per germline. Trimming took off 0 bases at V and 2 bases at J, with 13 bases between the two ends. The CDR3 region has the DNA TGCGCCAGCAGCCAAGAGGGGGCCACGCGGAACTATGGCTACACCTTC. Protein product: CASSQEGATRNYGYTF.

The chain joins TRBV7-2 to TRBJ2-7; the D is unclear. The ends were cut back, 2 bases at V and 3 bases at J, with 8 bases in the middle. The germline gives CDR1 SGHTA, CDR2 FQGNSA. This CDR3 contains 13 residues. DNA of the CDR3: TGTGCCAGCAGCTTAAGGGAAAACTACGAGCAGTACTTC. Translating it yields CASSLRENYEQYF.

Details on this clone: This CDR3 is also generated by other DNA sequences in the sample. The V call is TRBV9, the J call TRBJ2-3, with 7 positions matching TRBD1. From germline, CDR1 is SGDLS and CDR2 YYNGEE. The V segment lost 0 bases and the J segment 0 bases; nucleotides outside the gene matches: 13. The CDR3 is 19 amino acids. CDR3 amino acids: CASSVEGRGSLSSTDTQYF. CDR3 sequence (DNA): TGTGCCAGCAGCGTAGAGGGCAGGGGGTCTCTTTCTAGCACAGATACGCAGTATTTT.

V usage is TRBV5-6 and J usage is TRBJ1-3, with TRBD1 as a possible D gene (5 bases). Per germline, CDR1 SGHDT and CDR2 YYEEEE. The CDR3 has 16 amino acids. V shed 0 bases and J shed 6 bases, with 16 bases lying between them. The CDR3 here is CASSLVSGTLQNTIYF. The CDR3 bases are TGTGCCAGCAGCTTGGTATCGGGGACCCTACAAAACACCATATATTTT.

The rearrangement uses TRBV6-1 and TRBJ1-6; D not resolved. CDR1 MNHNS and CDR2 SASEGT come from the germline V gene. Trimming left V 5 bases short and J 4 bases short, with 9 bases between. The CDR3 runs to 14 residues. The DNA for the CDR3 is TGTGCCAGCAGTTTGACATCATATAATTCACCCCTCCACTTT. It codes for CASSLTSYNSPLHF.

CDR3 coding DNA: TGTGCCAGTAAGGGCGGGATTGAGCAGTTCTTC. Translating gives CASKGGIEQFF. The V and J genes are TRBV19 and TRBJ2-1; tentatively, D is TRBD2 (6 bases). The CDR3 runs 11 residues. V shed 7 bases and J shed 9 bases, with 10 bases lying between them. Germline CDR1 reads LNHDA; CDR2 reads SQIVND (reference sequence).

This chain uses TRBV30 with TRBJ1-5, with D maybe TRBD1 (6 bases). This CDR3 comprises 13 residues. The V end lost 3 bases, the J end lost 6 bases, and 12 bases lay between the germline ends. The V gene's germline CDR1 is GTSNPN and CDR2 SVGIG (reference sequence). The CDR3 DNA sequence: TGTGCCTGGAGCCCCAGGGGAGGTCAGCCCCAGCATTTT. This translates into CAWSPRGGQPQHF.

V and J are TRBV27 and TRBJ2-5; 10 bases match TRBD2. Germline loops: CDR1 MNHEY, CDR2 SMNVEV (reference sequence). Trimming took 5 bases from V and 7 from J; bases not matched to a gene: 25. The CDR3 is made up of 20 amino acids. CDR3 sequence reads: CASSEYYTASGSVGGRTQYF. In DNA form, the CDR3 reads TGTGCCAGCAGTGAATATTATACGGCTAGCGGGAGTGTTGGGGGGAGGACCCAGTACTTC.

The chain carries TRBV23-1 and TRBJ2-7; 11 positions match TRBD1. TRBV23-1 is an ORF; its function is uncertain. The ends lost 2 bases at V and 1 base at J; junction bases unmatched: 4. CDR3 length: 16 amino acids. CDR3 bases: TGCGCCAGCAGTCAACCGGACAGGGGGCTGTCCTACGAGCAGTACTTC. Translating gives CASSQPDRGLSYEQYF.